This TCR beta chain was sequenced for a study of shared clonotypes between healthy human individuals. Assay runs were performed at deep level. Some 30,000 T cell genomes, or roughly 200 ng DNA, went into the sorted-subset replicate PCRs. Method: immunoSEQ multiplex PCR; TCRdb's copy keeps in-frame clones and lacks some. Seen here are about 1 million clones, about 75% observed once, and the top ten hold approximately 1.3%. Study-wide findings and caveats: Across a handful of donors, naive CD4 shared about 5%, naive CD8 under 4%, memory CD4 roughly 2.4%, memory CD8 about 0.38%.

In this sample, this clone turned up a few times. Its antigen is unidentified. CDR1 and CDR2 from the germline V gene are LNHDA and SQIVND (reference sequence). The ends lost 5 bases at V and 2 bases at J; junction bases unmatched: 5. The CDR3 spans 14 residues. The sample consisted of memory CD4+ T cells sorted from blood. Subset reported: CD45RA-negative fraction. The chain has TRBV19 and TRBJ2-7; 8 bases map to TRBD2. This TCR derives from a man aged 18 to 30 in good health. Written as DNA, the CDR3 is TGTGCCAGTAGTTTCGGACTAGCCCCCTACGAGCAGTACTTC. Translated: CASSFGLAPYEQYF.